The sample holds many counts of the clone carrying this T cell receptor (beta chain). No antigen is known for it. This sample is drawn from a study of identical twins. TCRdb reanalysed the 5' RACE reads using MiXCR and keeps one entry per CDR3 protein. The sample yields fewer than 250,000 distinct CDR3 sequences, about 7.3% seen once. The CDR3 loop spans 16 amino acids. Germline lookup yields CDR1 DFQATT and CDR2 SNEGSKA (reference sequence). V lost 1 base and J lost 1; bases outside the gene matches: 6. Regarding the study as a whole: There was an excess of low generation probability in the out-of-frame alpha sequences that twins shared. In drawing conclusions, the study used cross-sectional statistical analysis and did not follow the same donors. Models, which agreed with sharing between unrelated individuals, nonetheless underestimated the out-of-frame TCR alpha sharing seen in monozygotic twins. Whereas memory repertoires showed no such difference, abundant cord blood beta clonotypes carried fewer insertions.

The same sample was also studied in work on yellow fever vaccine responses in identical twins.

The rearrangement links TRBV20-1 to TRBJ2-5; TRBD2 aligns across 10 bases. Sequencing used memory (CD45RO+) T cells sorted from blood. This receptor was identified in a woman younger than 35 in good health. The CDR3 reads CSARGGLAELQETQYF. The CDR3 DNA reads TGCAGTGCTAGAGGCGGACTAGCGGAACTCCAAGAGACCCAGTACTTC.